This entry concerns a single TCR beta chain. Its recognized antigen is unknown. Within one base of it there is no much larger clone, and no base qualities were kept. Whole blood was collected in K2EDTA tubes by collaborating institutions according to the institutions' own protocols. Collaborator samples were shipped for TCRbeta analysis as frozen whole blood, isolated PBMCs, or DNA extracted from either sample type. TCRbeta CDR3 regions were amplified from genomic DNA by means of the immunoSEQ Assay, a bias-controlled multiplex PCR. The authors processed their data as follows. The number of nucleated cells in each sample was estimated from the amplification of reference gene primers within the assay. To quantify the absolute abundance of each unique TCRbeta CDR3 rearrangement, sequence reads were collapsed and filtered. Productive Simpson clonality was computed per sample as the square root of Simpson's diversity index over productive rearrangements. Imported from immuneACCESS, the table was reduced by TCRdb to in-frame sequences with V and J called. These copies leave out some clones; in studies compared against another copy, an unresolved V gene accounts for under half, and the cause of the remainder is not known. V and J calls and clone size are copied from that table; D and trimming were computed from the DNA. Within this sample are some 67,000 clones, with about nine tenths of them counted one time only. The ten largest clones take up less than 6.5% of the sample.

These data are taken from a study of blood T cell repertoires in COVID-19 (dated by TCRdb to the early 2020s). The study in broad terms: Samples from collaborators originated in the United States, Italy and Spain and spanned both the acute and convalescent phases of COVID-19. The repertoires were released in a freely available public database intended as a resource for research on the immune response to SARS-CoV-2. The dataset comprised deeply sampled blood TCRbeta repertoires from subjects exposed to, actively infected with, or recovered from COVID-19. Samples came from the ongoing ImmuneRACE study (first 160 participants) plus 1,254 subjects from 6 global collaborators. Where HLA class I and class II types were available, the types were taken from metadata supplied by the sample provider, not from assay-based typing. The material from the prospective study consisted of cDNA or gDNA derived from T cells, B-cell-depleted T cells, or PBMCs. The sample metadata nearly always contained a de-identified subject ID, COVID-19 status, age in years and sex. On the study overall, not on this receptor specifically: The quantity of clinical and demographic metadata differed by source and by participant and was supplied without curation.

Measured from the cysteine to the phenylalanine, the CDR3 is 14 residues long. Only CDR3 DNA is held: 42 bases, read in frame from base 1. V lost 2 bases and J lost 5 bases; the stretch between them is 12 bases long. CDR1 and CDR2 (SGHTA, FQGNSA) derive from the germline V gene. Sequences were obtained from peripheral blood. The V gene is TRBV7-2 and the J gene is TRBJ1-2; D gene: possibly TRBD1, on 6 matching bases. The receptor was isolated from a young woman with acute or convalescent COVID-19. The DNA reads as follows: TGTGCCAGCAGCTTAACGCCAGGGGAGTATGGCTACACCTTC. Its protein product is CASSLTPGEYGYTF.